The present TCR beta chain was sequenced within a study of cytomegalovirus exposure and HLA in healthy donors. Study-level results: The investigators catalogued about 170 TCR beta chains as cytomegalovirus-associated. Researchers had no immune exposure information except CMV serostatus available.

Healthy bone marrow donors supplied every sample. CDR1 is SGHAT and CDR2 is FQNNGV in the germline V gene. With 4 bases removed from V and 0 bases from J, the gap between germline ends came to 13 bases. The CDR3 has 16 amino acids. Note on this clone: The target antigen is unknown.

13 Jbeta primers and 60 Vbeta primers were used for the PCR. TCRdb's table, derived via immunoSEQ multiplex PCR, lists solely in-frame clones and lacks some. The sample shows 100,000 or so clones, over 60% of them seen only once. The rearrangement links TRBV11-2 to TRBJ2-1, with TRBD1 as a possible D gene (5 bases). The source of this sequence is a middle-aged man in good health and CMV-seropositive. The source material was PBMCs. The CDR3 spells CASSSYRISSYNEQFF. As DNA, the CDR3 is TGTGCCAGCAGCTCATACAGGATTAGCTCCTACAATGAGCAGTTCTTC.